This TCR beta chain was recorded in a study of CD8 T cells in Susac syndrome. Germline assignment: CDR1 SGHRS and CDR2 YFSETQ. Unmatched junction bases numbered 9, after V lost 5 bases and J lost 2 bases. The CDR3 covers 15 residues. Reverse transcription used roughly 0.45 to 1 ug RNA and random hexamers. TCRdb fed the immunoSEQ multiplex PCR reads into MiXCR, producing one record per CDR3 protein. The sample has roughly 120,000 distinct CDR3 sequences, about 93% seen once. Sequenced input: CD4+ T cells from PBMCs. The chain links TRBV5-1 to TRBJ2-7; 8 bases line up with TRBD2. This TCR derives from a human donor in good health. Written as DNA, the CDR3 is TGCGCCAGCAGTCCCTCGGGGGGGACACCCTACGAGCAGTACTTC. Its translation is CASSPSGGTPYEQYF.